A single sample is the source of the 17 T cell receptor beta chains below, sequenced in a study of cytomegalovirus exposure and HLA in healthy donors. The PCR used 60 Vbeta and 13 Jbeta primers. Using immunoSEQ multiplex PCR, the repertoire was profiled, and TCRdb retains in-frame clones only, with some absent. The data contain about 240,000 clones, around 81% of them seen just once; the ten biggest clones take up about 7.5%. Sequencing was carried out using PBMCs. All receptors derive from a woman in her sixties or seventies in good health and CMV-seropositive.

This chain uses TRBV6-6 with TRBJ1-6; no firm D call. Trimming cost V 7 bases and J 8 bases, with 12 bases left between them. Germline loops: CDR1 MNHNY, CDR2 SVGAGI (reference sequence). The CDR3 covers 13 residues. CDR3 bases: TGTGCCAGCACCCCCCTGAGGGATTCACCCCTCCACTTT. Translated, it gives CASTPLRDSPLHF.

The V gene is TRBV5-6, the J gene TRBJ2-7; D is possibly TRBD1 (5 bases). Germline-derived CDR1 and CDR2 are SGHDT and YYEEEE. V dropped 6 bases and J dropped 6 bases, with 16 bases sitting between them. This CDR3 region has 13 residues. The CDR3 DNA reads TGTGCCAGCACCGACCGAACAAGGGGCGAGCAGTACTTC. This encodes CASTDRTRGEQYF.

This clone was detected only a few times. The rearrangement links TRBV2 to TRBJ1-5, with D perhaps TRBD1 (6 bases). Germline V CDR1 and CDR2: SNHLY, FYNNEI. Between the trimmed V and J ends, which lost 4 bases and 7 bases, there was a span of 14 bases. This CDR3 contains 14 residues. As DNA, the CDR3 is TGTGCCAGCAGTGGGGAGGGGGGGAAGCAGCCCCAGCATTTT. Encoded protein: CASSGEGGKQPQHF.

The chain is built from TRBV4-1 and TRBJ1-1; tentatively, D is TRBD1 (5 bases). The CDR3 consists of 13 residues. V dropped 5 bases and J dropped 5 bases, with 12 bases sitting between them. Germline values: CDR1 MGHRA, CDR2 YSYEKL. CDR3 bases: TGCGCCAGCAGCACGACGGGGGTTACTGAAGCTTTCTTT. It translates to CASSTTGVTEAFF.

The genes are TRBV29-1 and TRBJ2-7, with D tentatively TRBD2 (5 bases). Deletions cut 3 bases from V and 4 bases from J, with 13 bases between. The CDR3 is 13 amino acids. The germline V gene has CDR1 SQVTM and CDR2 ANQGSEA. The CDR3 DNA reads TGCAGCGTTGAGGTGGGAGCTGCGTACGAGCAGTACTTC. The encoded protein is CSVEVGAAYEQYF.

The V and J genes are TRBV6-5 and TRBJ1-2, with D unresolved. V dropped 6 bases and J dropped 7 bases, with 18 bases sitting between them. Germline-derived CDR1 and CDR2 are MNHEY and SVGAGI. The CDR3 runs to 14 residues. CDR3: CASRARGREAGYTF. The DNA of the CDR3 is TGTGCCAGCAGAGCCCGCGGGAGAGAGGCTGGCTACACCTTC.

The V and J genes are TRBV5-6 and TRBJ1-2, with TRBD1 as a possible D gene (6 bases). The CDR3 totals 14 residues. V lost 2 bases and J 2 bases, leaving 10 bases between the germline ends. Germline-derived CDR1 and CDR2 are SGHDT and YYEEEE. The CDR3 bases are TGTGCCAGCAGCTTTCAGGGGCCAAACTATGGCTACACCTTC. Protein product: CASSFQGPNYGYTF.

This clone was observed a few times. The J gene is TRBJ2-1, the V gene TRBV4-1; 10 positions agree with TRBD2. With 0 bases clipped from V and 4 bases from J, the junction kept 9 bases outside the gene matches. Looked up from germline, CDR1 is MGHRA and CDR2 is YSYEKL. The CDR3 runs 18 residues. CDR3 DNA sequence: TGCGCCAGCAGCCAAGATCTCTGGGCTAGCGGGAGATACAATGAGCAGTTCTTC. This codes for CASSQDLWASGRYNEQFF.

The CDR3 nucleotides are TGCGCCAGCAGCGGCGGACTAGCGGGCAGCAATGAGCAGTTCTTC. Translated: CASSGGLAGSNEQFF. This chain uses TRBV5-1 with TRBJ2-1, with TRBD2 matching 11 bases. In germline, CDR1 is SGHRS, CDR2 YFSETQ. V dropped 4 bases and J dropped 6; count of bases not matched to a gene: 6. The CDR3 loop spans 15 amino acids.

V is TRBV7-9 and J is TRBJ2-1; TRBD2 agrees at 7 bases. Germline loops: CDR1 SEHNR, CDR2 FQNEAQ (reference sequence). The CDR3 length is 17 residues. Trimming cost V 5 bases and J 2 bases; bases outside gene matches: 12. The CDR3 sequence is CASSPTSGGGTYNEQFF. The DNA of the CDR3 is TGTGCCAGCAGCCCAACCTCGGGGGGAGGAACCTACAATGAGCAGTTCTTC.

V is TRBV6-5 and J is TRBJ1-3; D uncertain. The length of the CDR3 is 16 residues. CDR1 is MNHEY, CDR2 SVGAGI, per germline. V was pared by 0 bases and J by 0 bases, with 9 bases between. This chain's CDR3 is CASSYSPGHSGNTIYF. CDR3 in DNA: TGTGCCAGCAGTTACTCGCCGGGTCACTCTGGAAACACCATATATTTT.

The chain is built from TRBV10-3 and TRBJ1-1, with a possible D match to TRBD1 (5 bases). V was shortened by 5 bases and J by 5 bases, with 21 bases between the two germline ends. Germline CDR1 reads ENHRY; CDR2 reads SYGVKD. The CDR3 consists of 16 residues. In nucleotides, the CDR3 is TGTGCCATCAGTCCTGGGGGGGAGGGGTCGGGAACTGAAGCTTTCTTT. Protein: CAISPGGEGSGTEAFF.

The rearrangement links TRBV30 to TRBJ2-7; 8 bases map to TRBD2. The CDR3 extends over 15 amino acids. Germline V gene data show CDR1 as GTSNPN and CDR2 as SVGIG (reference sequence). The J segment lost 6 bases and the V segment lost 1 base, leaving 11 bases of the junction unmatched. The CDR3 here is CAWSAAGGPLGEQYF. CDR3 coding DNA: TGTGCCTGGAGTGCGGCGGGAGGACCGTTGGGCGAGCAGTACTTC.

The chain links TRBV9 to TRBJ1-3; TRBD1 agrees at 7 bases. With V trimmed by 0 bases and J by 2 bases, 2 bases remained unmatched. The CDR3 has 15 residues. Per germline, CDR1 SGDLS and CDR2 YYNGEE. CDR3 sequence (DNA): TGTGCCAGCAGCGTAGAACAGGGGACTGGAAACACCATATATTTT. Residues: CASSVEQGTGNTIYF.

The chain joins TRBV6-1 to TRBJ1-1; D remains ambiguous. This CDR3 comprises 15 residues. Deletions cut 7 bases from V and 7 bases from J, with 22 bases between. The V gene's germline CDR1 is MNHNS and CDR2 SASEGT. CDR3 bases: TGTGCCAGCACGAATACGGGTCTGGCATATGATGAAGCTTTCTTT. Residues: CASTNTGLAYDEAFF.

The J gene is TRBJ2-2, the V gene TRBV6-4; 11 positions match TRBD2. The CDR3 consists of 15 residues. Germline CDR1 reads MRHNA; CDR2 reads SNTAGT. J lost 4 bases, V lost 4 bases, and 2 bases had no gene match. CDR3: CASSVGTSGTGELFF. CDR3 nucleotide sequence: TGTGCCAGCAGTGTCGGGACTAGCGGCACCGGGGAGCTGTTTTTT.

The chain couples TRBV7-9 to TRBJ1-1; TRBD1 agrees at 8 bases. V trimming: 3 bases; J trimming: 5 bases; junction bases outside the gene matches: 8. Germline V gene sequence: CDR1 SEHNR, CDR2 FQNEAQ (reference sequence). The CDR3 runs to 15 residues. CDR3 protein: CASSFNQGASTEAFF. The CDR3 DNA reads TGTGCCAGCAGCTTCAACCAGGGGGCATCTACTGAAGCTTTCTTT.